The 24 T cell receptor beta chains below come from one sample, sequenced in a study of early T cells in non-severe SARS-CoV-2 infection. TCRdb reanalysed the 5' RACE reads using MiXCR and keeps one entry per CDR3 protein. The sample holds about 36,000 distinct CDR3 sequences, around 7% seen once. Here the sequenced sample was whole blood, taken at baseline. The receptors derive from an adult who was a healthcare worker with PCR-confirmed SARS-CoV-2 infection or an uninfected control (not recorded which).

This clonotype was seen at least ten times. The chain combines TRBV7-2 with TRBJ2-5; no reliable D call. V was shortened by 5 bases and J by 4 bases, with 11 bases between the two germline ends. CDR3 length equals 13 residues. CDR1 SGHTA and CDR2 FQGNSA come from the germline V gene. CDR3 sequence: CASSVVYGETQYF. The CDR3, as DNA: TGTGCCAGCAGCGTAGTGTATGGAGAGACCCAGTACTTC.

This clonotype was seen many times. The genes are TRBV7-2 and TRBJ1-1, with D possibly matching TRBD1 (6 bases). This CDR3 has 14 residues. The V gene's germline CDR1 is SGHTA and CDR2 FQGNSA. Trimming pared 5 bases from V and 6 bases from J, leaving 16 bases between. CDR3 DNA: TGTGCCAGCAGCACACAGGGAAAGGGATCTGAAGCTTTCTTT. Its translation is CASSTQGKGSEAFF. The full variable domain, with the rest looked up from reference TRBV7-2 and TRBJ1-1, is GAGVSQSPSNKVTEKGKDVELRCDPISGHTALYWYRQSLGQGLEFLIYFQGNSAPDKSGLPSDRFSAERTGGSVSTLTIQRTQQEDSAVYLCASSTQGKGSEAFFGQGTRLTVV.

This clonotype came up many times. CDR3 sequence (DNA): TGTGCCAGCAGCCCCACTAGCGGGAGGCCTTTGAATGAGCAGTTCTTC. The encoded protein is CASSPTSGRPLNEQFF. The chain recombines TRBV7-8 with TRBJ2-1, with 12 bases lining up with TRBD2. Germline V gene lookup returns CDR1 SGHVS and CDR2 FQNEAQ. The CDR3 loop spans 16 amino acids. V dropped 5 bases and J dropped 7; count of bases not matched to a gene: 9.

In its sample, this clonotype was seen many times. V usage is TRBV11-2 and J usage is TRBJ1-6, with 8 bases matching TRBD1. CDR1 SGHAT and CDR2 FQNNGV come from the germline V gene. V lost 4 bases and J lost 8; bases outside the gene matches: 7. There are 15 residues in the CDR3. The CDR3 coding sequence is TGTGCCAGCAGCTCCCGGGACAGGCTTGATTCACCCCTCCACTTT. Protein: CASSSRDRLDSPLHF. Full variable domain (outside the CDR3, taken from reference TRBV11-2 and TRBJ1-6): EAGVAQSPRYKIIEKRQSVAFWCNPISGHATLYWYQQILGQGPKLLIQFQNNGVVDDSQLPKDRFSAERLKGVDSTLKIQPAKLEDSAVYLCASSSRDRLDSPLHFGNGTRLTVT.

The sample holds a few counts of this clonotype. This sequence joins TRBV30 and TRBJ2-2; D may correspond to TRBD1 or TRBD2 (6 bases each). There are 14 residues in the CDR3. Trimming removed 4 bases at V and 6 bases at J, with 15 bases between. Germline V gene sequence: CDR1 GTSNPN, CDR2 SVGIG (reference sequence). The CDR3 coding sequence is TGTGCCTGGACCGCTAGGGGGGAGGCCGGGGAGCTGTTTTTT. Protein product: CAWTARGEAGELFF. Combining the CDR3 with reference TRBV30 and TRBJ2-2 gives the whole variable domain SQTIHQWPATLVQPVGSPLSLECTVEGTSNPNLYWYRQAAGRGLQLLFYSVGIGQISSEVPQNLSASRPQDRQFILSSKKLLLSDSGFYLCAWTARGEAGELFFGEGSRLTVL.

The CDR3 region is CSTTAGTSVAEQFF. CDR3 nucleotides: TGCAGTACCACGGCGGGGACTAGCGTAGCTGAGCAGTTCTTC. This chain connects TRBV20-1 to TRBJ2-1, with 10 bases that match TRBD2. V lost 8 bases to trimming and J lost 9 bases; unmatched junction nucleotides: 13. The V gene's germline CDR1 is DFQATT and CDR2 SNEGSKA (reference sequence). The CDR3 is 14 amino acids.

A remark on this clonotype: Just one base apart from a much larger clone, this may be a read error. The CDR3 region is CAISESTALGALF. CDR3 coding DNA: TGTGCCATCAGTGAGTCGACCGCGCTAGGGGCTCTCTTT. J is TRBJ1-1 and V is TRBV10-3; D is possibly TRBD1 (5 bases). Germline lookup yields CDR1 ENHRY and CDR2 SYGVKD. This CDR3 has 13 amino acids.

The chain combines TRBV20-1 with TRBJ2-3; 8 nucleotides match TRBD1. V lost 5 bases to trimming and J lost 1 base; unmatched junction nucleotides: 14. The CDR3 sequence is 17 residues long. Germline CDR1 reads DFQATT; CDR2 reads SNEGSKA (reference sequence). This CDR3 reads CSARTVKGTGGTDTQYF. The CDR3 DNA follows: TGCAGTGCTCGCACCGTTAAGGGGACAGGCGGCACAGATACGCAGTATTTT.

At least ten counts were recorded for this clonotype. The gene calls are TRBV7-3 and TRBJ2-1; 12 bases fit TRBD2. Germline CDR1 is SGHTA and CDR2 is FQGTGA. V lost 4 bases to trimming and J lost 3 bases; unmatched junction nucleotides: 4. This CDR3 comprises 16 residues. The CDR3 spells CASSYSLAGGYNEQFF. CDR3 DNA: TGTGCCAGCAGCTACTCACTAGCGGGAGGCTACAATGAGCAGTTCTTC.

This clonotype was detected a few times. V usage is TRBV28 and J usage is TRBJ2-1; D is unclear. Germline CDR1 MDHEN, CDR2 SYDVKM. The CDR3 spans 15 residues. Trimming shortened V by 3 bases and J by 4 bases, and 13 bases separated the two germline ends. The CDR3 region has the DNA TGTGCCAGCAGTTTTGCTACAGTTCCATACAATGAGCAGTTCTTC. Protein product: CASSFATVPYNEQFF.

This clonotype was seen a few times. The chain is built from TRBV12-3 or TRBV12-4 and TRBJ1-5; 7 positions match TRBD1. CDR3 length: 15 residues. J gave up 7 bases and V 3 bases, and 9 bases lay outside the gene matches. CDR3: CASSFGGGAGQPQHF. CDR3 nucleotide sequence: TGTGCCAGCAGTTTTGGAGGGGGCGCGGGGCAGCCCCAGCATTTT.

The V and J genes are TRBV7-9 and TRBJ2-7; D is perhaps TRBD2 (6 bases). Germline V lookup: CDR1 SEHNR, CDR2 FQNEAQ (reference sequence). CDR3 length: 13 residues. V was shortened by 6 bases and J by 3 bases, with 12 bases between the two germline ends. The CDR3 region has the DNA TGTGCCAGCAGTCCAGGACTAATCTACGAGCAGTACTTC. It is translated as CASSPGLIYEQYF.

At least ten counts were recorded for this clonotype. The chain uses TRBV6-2 or TRBV6-3 and TRBJ1-2, with a tentative D call TRBD1 (6 bases). This CDR3 spans 14 amino acids. Trimming took 4 bases from V and 1 from J, leaving 10 bases between them. CDR1 is MNHEY, CDR2 SVGEGT, per germline. DNA of the CDR3: TGTGCCAGCAGTTCCGGGACATTTAACTATGGCTACACCTTC. It codes for CASSSGTFNYGYTF.

Relative to its sample, this clonotype is medium-sized. This chain connects TRBV28 to TRBJ1-5, with D maybe TRBD1 (5 bases). The CDR3 extends over 16 amino acids. Between the trimmed V and J ends, which lost 4 bases and 6 bases, there was a span of 19 bases. Germline V gene sequence: CDR1 MDHEN, CDR2 SYDVKM. The CDR3 nucleotides read TGTGCCAGCAGTTCCCCGGTAGGGGAGACGGGTCAGCCCCAGCATTTT. Its protein product is CASSSPVGETGQPQHF.

This clonotype came up a few times. This CDR3 is CASKPGQHMGTEAFF. The CDR3 DNA is TGTGCCAGCAAGCCGGGACAGCACATGGGCACTGAAGCTTTCTTT. The chain uses TRBV19 and TRBJ1-1, with 7 bases identical to TRBD1. J was trimmed by 4 bases and V by 9 bases; bases with no gene match: 14. Germline V CDR1 and CDR2: LNHDA, SQIVND (reference sequence). This CDR3 comprises 15 residues.

This clonotype was detected a few times. The rearrangement links TRBV4-1 to TRBJ1-1, with 7 bases aligning to TRBD1. This CDR3 has 13 amino acids. The J segment lost 8 bases and the V segment lost 4 bases, leaving 7 bases of the junction unmatched. Germline assignment: CDR1 MGHRA and CDR2 YSYEKL. The CDR3 region is CASSPRQGGEAFF. The DNA of the CDR3 is TGCGCCAGCAGCCCCCGACAGGGAGGGGAAGCTTTCTTT.

This clonotype was seen ten or more times. This chain links TRBV28 with TRBJ1-1, with TRBD1 matching over 9 bases. V was pared by 6 bases and J by 7 bases, with 3 bases of the junction left unmatched. CDR3 length: 12 amino acids. Germline assignment: CDR1 MDHEN and CDR2 SYDVKM. This CDR3 is CASRTGGNEAFF. The CDR3, as DNA: TGTGCCAGCAGGACAGGGGGAAATGAAGCTTTCTTT.

This clonotype showed up many times. V usage is TRBV29-1 and J usage is TRBJ2-1; D might be TRBD1 (6 bases). V lost 7 bases and J lost 8, with 18 bases in between. The germline CDR1 and CDR2 sequences are SQVTM and ANQGSEA. This CDR3 is 13 amino acids long. CDR3 coding DNA: TGCAGCGGCCGATCCGGAACAGGGTATGAGCAGTTCTTC. Its translation is CSGRSGTGYEQFF.

This sequence joins TRBV14 and TRBJ1-2; D uncertain. This CDR3 spans 13 amino acids. V lost 0 bases and J 4 bases, leaving 6 bases between the germline ends. Per the germline V gene, CDR1 is SGHDN and CDR2 is FVKESK. The CDR3 spells CASSQDSSYGYTF. The CDR3 coding sequence is TGTGCCAGCAGCCAAGACAGCAGCTATGGCTACACCTTC.

The table lists this clonotype with many counts. The chain combines TRBV14 with TRBJ2-1, with D hard to call. V was pared by 4 bases and J by 6 bases, with 13 bases between. This CDR3 region has 14 residues. Germline CDR1 reads SGHDN; CDR2 reads FVKESK. The CDR3 spells CASSPIMSPNEQFF. The CDR3 DNA follows: TGTGCCAGCAGCCCGATCATGAGTCCCAATGAGCAGTTCTTC.

This clonotype occurred many times. The chain combines TRBV28 with TRBJ2-2, with D possibly matching TRBD2 (6 bases). V was pared by 6 bases and J by 3 bases, with 17 bases between. The CDR3 is 16 residues long. Germline CDR1 and CDR2: MDHEN and SYDVKM. CDR3: CASRPVGREYTGELFF. The CDR3 nucleotides read TGTGCCAGCAGGCCCGTTGGGCGGGAATACACCGGGGAGCTGTTTTTT. The full variable domain, with the rest looked up from reference TRBV28 and TRBJ2-2, is DVKVTQSSRYLVKRTGEKVFLECVQDMDHENMFWYRQDPGLGLRLIYFSYDVKMKEKGDIPEGYSVSREKKERFSLILESASTNQTSMYLCASRPVGREYTGELFFGEGSRLTVL.

In this sample, this clonotype turned up a few times. The chain carries TRBV28 and TRBJ1-5, with unresolved D. CDR1 and CDR2 (germline): MDHEN, SYDVKM. The CDR3 runs to 15 residues. V lost 6 bases, J lost 4 bases, and 16 bases lay in between. CDR3 sequence (DNA): TGTGCCAGCAGCCCCGGCGGAGAATTTAATCAGCCCCAGCATTTT. The encoded protein is CASSPGGEFNQPQHF.

The chain links TRBV10-3 to TRBJ2-1; a weak D match, TRBD2 (6 bases). In germline, CDR1 is ENHRY, CDR2 SYGVKD. V was clipped by 6 bases and J by 0 bases, with 9 bases between them. The CDR3 runs 14 residues. The DNA of the CDR3 is TGTGCCATCAGAGGTAGCGGCTCCTACAATGAGCAGTTCTTC. Translation: CAIRGSGSYNEQFF.

This clonotype was observed a few times. This chain links TRBV6-2 or TRBV6-3 with TRBJ2-3; TRBD1 is a possible D gene (5 bases). The CDR3 contains 15 residues. V lost 4 bases to trimming and J lost 5 bases, with 16 bases between them. CDR1 is MNHEY, CDR2 SVGEGT, per germline. The CDR3 spells CASSSTGHSGDTQYF. CDR3 in DNA: TGTGCCAGCAGTTCAACAGGTCACTCGGGAGATACGCAGTATTTT.